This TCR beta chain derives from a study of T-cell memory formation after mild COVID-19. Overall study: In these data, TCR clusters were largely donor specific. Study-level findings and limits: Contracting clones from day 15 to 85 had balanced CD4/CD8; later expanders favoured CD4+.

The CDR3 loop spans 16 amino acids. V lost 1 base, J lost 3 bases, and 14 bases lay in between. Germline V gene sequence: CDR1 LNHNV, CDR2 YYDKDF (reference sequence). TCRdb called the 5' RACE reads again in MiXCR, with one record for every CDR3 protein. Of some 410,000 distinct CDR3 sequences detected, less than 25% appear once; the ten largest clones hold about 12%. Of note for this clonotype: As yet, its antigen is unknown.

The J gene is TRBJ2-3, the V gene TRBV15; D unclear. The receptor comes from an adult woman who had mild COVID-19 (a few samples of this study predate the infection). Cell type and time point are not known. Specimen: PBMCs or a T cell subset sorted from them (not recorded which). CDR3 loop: CATSRVGSYRTDTQYF. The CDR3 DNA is TGTGCCACCAGCAGAGTGGGCAGTTATCGGACAGATACGCAGTATTTT.